The 2 T cell receptor beta chains below all came from one sample that was sequenced in a study of T cell responses to AZD1222 COVID-19 vaccine (dated by TCRdb to the early 2020s). Preparation of the library involved the immunoSEQ multiplex PCR assay. TCRdb limited this immuneACCESS table to in-frame rearrangements with V and J called. A share of clones is missing; checked studies link under half to unresolved V genes, and the rest is unexplained. For this sample there are under 200,000 clones; more than 90% appear just once. The ten most abundant clones make up 3.5% to 4% of the sample. What this sample's time point label stands for: about 28 days (+/-7) after the second vaccine dose. This sample's treatment or condition label indicates: meningococcal conjugate vaccine given as trial control. This specimen was peripheral blood, taken 28 days after the second dose of the MenACWY control vaccine. These receptors were taken from an adult who received the MenACWY meningococcal vaccine as a control.

The rearrangement links TRBV6-5 to TRBJ1-5; D is ambiguous. Trimming removed 6 bases at V and 9 bases at J, with 12 bases between. The CDR3 totals 12 residues. Germline V gene lookup returns CDR1 MNHEY and CDR2 SVGAGI. CDR3: CASRTRSSPQHF. The CDR3 DNA sequence: TGTGCCAGCAGAACCCGCTCATCGCCCCAGCATTTT.

The rearrangement joins TRBV3-1 (or the pseudogene TRBV3-2) to TRBJ1-3; D not resolved. Trimming removed 4 bases from V and 3 bases from J, with 13 bases in between. CDR1 LGHDT and CDR2 YNNKEL come from the germline V gene (reference sequence). This CDR3 is 15 amino acids long. The CDR3 loop is CASSPQDRVGNTIYF. CDR3 DNA: TGTGCCAGCAGCCCCCAGGACCGTGTTGGAAACACCATATATTTT.